These T cell receptor beta chains were read from a single sample in a study of human T cells and chemical hapten exposure. TCRdb analysed the 5' RACE reads with MiXCR anew, one entry per CDR3 protein. The sample has roughly 120,000 distinct CDR3 sequences, approximately 19% seen once. All receptors come from a human donor in good health. The CDR3 runs from the conserved cysteine through the conserved F or W. D genes are given only for firm matches. Clone size is stated in some rows and not others, as once, few, many or a class when expanded.

J | D | V | size | CDR3 | DNA
TRBJ2-5 | TRBD1 | TRBV5-1 | . | CASSVWDRGETQYF | TGCGCCAGCAGCGTCTGGGACAGGGGAGAGACCCAGTACTTC
TRBJ2-3 | . | TRBV10-3 | many | CAISAGSTDTQYF | TGTGCCATCAGTGCGGGGAGCACAGATACGCAGTATTTT
TRBJ2-7 | . | TRBV28 | . | CASERQASSYEQYF | TGTGCCAGCGAGCGACAGGCTAGCTCCTACGAGCAGTACTTC
TRBJ2-5 | . | TRBV11-2 | few | CASSSGLIETQYF | TGTGCCAGCAGTTCGGGCTTGATAGAGACCCAGTACTTC
TRBJ2-3 | . | TRBV28 | . | CASSTVRTDTQYF | TGTGCCAGCAGTACCGTCCGCACAGATACGCAGTATTTT
TRBJ2-3 | . | TRBV5-5 | few | CASSLLAGNTQYF | TGTGCCAGCAGCTTGCTTGCGGGCAATACGCAGTATTTT
TRBJ1-5 | . | TRBV28 | once | CASNQENQPQHF | TGTGCCAGCAATCAGGAAAATCAGCCCCAGCATTTT
TRBJ2-1 | TRBD2 | TRBV6-5 | . | CASSYFGLAGGINEQFF | TGTGCCAGCAGTTACTTTGGGCTAGCGGGAGGGATAAATGAGCAGTTCTTC
TRBJ1-5 | TRBD1 | TRBV6-5 | few | CASSYDRERRQPQHF | TGTGCCAGCAGTTACGACAGGGAAAGGCGCCAGCCCCAGCATTTT
TRBJ1-1 | . | TRBV6-6 | many | CASSFQGNTEAFF | TGTGCCAGCAGTTTTCAGGGTAACACTGAAGCTTTCTTT
TRBJ1-3 | . | TRBV5-1 | . | CASSLGTPGNTIYF | TGCGCCAGCAGCTTGGGGACCCCTGGAAACACCATATATTTT
TRBJ2-3 | . | TRBV27 | . | CASSPYSDTQYF | TGTGCCAGCAGTCCATACTCCGATACGCAGTATTTT
TRBJ2-7 | TRBD1 | TRBV13 | . | CASSPPTRTGAYEQYF | TGTGCCAGCAGCCCCCCCACCAGGACAGGGGCCTACGAGCAGTACTTC
TRBJ1-1 | . | TRBV29-1 | . | CSVEKPMNTEAFF | TGCAGCGTTGAAAAACCGATGAACACTGAAGCTTTCTTT
TRBJ2-6 | . | TRBV30 | few | CAWDELDSGANVLTF | TGTGCCTGGGATGAACTAGACTCTGGGGCCAACGTCCTGACTTTC
TRBJ2-2 | . | TRBV2 | many | CASSEGTRGYTGELFF | TGTGCCAGCAGTGAAGGGACACGGGGGTACACCGGGGAGCTGTTTTTT
TRBJ1-1 | . | TRBV4-1 | . | CASSRESELVGAQRDTEAFF | TGCGCCAGCAGCCGAGAATCGGAATTAGTCGGGGCTCAGAGGGACACTGAAGCTTTCTTT
TRBJ2-7 | . | TRBV20-1 | . | CSAVGSGVSPYEQYF | TGCAGTGCTGTCGGAAGCGGAGTTTCCCCCTACGAGCAGTACTTC
TRBJ1-6 | . | TRBV7-9 | . | CASSLEGQTPLHF | TGTGCCAGCAGCTTAGAAGGACAGACACCCCTCCACTTT
TRBJ2-3 | TRBD2 | TRBV5-1 | many | CASRPTSVPTDTQYF | TGCGCCAGCAGGCCCACTAGCGTCCCCACAGATACGCAGTATTTT
TRBJ2-3 | . | TRBV28 | many | CASSLLRGASTDTQYF | TGTGCCAGCAGTTTATTGAGGGGGGCTAGCACAGATACGCAGTATTTT
TRBJ2-7 | . | TRBV6-5 | . | CASSRGLAYEQYF | TGTGCCAGTAGCAGAGGGCTCGCCTACGAGCAGTACTTC
TRBJ2-4 | . | TRBV6-5 | . | CASSYSELIAKNIQYF | TGTGCCAGCAGTTACTCGGAATTGATTGCCAAAAACATTCAGTACTTC
TRBJ2-5 | . | TRBV2 | . | CASSVQAGPETQYF | TGTGCCAGCAGTGTTCAGGCAGGCCCCGAGACCCAGTACTTC
TRBJ1-6 | . | TRBV27 | many | CASSFPLHF | TGTGCCAGCAGTTTCCCCCTCCACTTT
TRBJ1-2 | TRBD1 | TRBV20-1 | . | CSADRQGGSGYTF | TGCAGTGCCGATAGACAGGGGGGTAGTGGCTACACCTTC
TRBJ1-6 | . | TRBV6-5 | few | CASTNSGGPHSPLHF | TGTGCCAGCACCAATTCCGGGGGCCCACATTCACCCCTCCACTTT
TRBJ1-5 | . | TRBV6-1 | few | CASSVGTPGSNQPQHF | TGTGCCAGCAGTGTTGGGACCCCGGGCAGCAATCAGCCCCAGCATTTT
TRBJ2-7 | TRBD2 | TRBV7-9 | . | CASSLGGGVASVGEQYF | TGTGCCAGCAGCTTAGGTGGGGGGGTTGCCTCAGTCGGCGAGCAGTACTTC
TRBJ1-1 | TRBD1 | TRBV9 | . | CASSVSGTGLNTEAFF | TGTGCCAGCAGCGTGTCCGGGACAGGGTTGAACACTGAAGCTTTCTTT
TRBJ2-1 | . | TRBV6-2/TRBV6-3 | . | CASRNGGGNEQFF | TGTGCCAGCCGTAACGGTGGGGGCAATGAGCAGTTCTTC
TRBJ2-7 | TRBD2 | TRBV6-5 | . | CASSRGLAGDRDEQYF | TGTGCCAGCAGCCGGGGACTAGCGGGAGACCGCGACGAGCAGTACTTC
TRBJ1-6 | . | TRBV27 | few | CASSSPAREGSYNSPLHF | TGTGCCAGCAGTTCGCCCGCCAGGGAAGGATCCTATAATTCACCCCTCCACTTT
TRBJ2-1 | . | TRBV7-6 | . | CASSLGGRTDNEQFF | TGTGCCAGCAGCTTAGGAGGGAGGACCGACAATGAGCAGTTCTTC
TRBJ1-2 | . | TRBV18 | . | CASSPPEGKSGYTF | TGTGCCAGCTCACCACCGGAAGGAAAGTCTGGCTACACCTTC
TRBJ1-2 | . | TRBV6-4 | . | CASSDSGDPVYGYTF | TGTGCCAGCAGTGACTCCGGAGACCCTGTCTATGGCTACACCTTC
TRBJ2-1 | TRBD2 | TRBV7-9 | few | CAARRASGSRYSYNEQFF | TGTGCCGCCCGAAGGGCGAGCGGGAGTAGATACTCCTACAATGAGCAGTTCTTC
TRBJ1-1 | . | TRBV27 | few | CASRRGGTEAFF | TGTGCCAGCCGGCGGGGGGGCACTGAAGCTTTCTTT
TRBJ2-3 | TRBD2 | TRBV4-1 | . | CASSQVPTSGSTDTQYF | TGCGCCAGCAGCCAAGTCCCGACTAGCGGTAGCACAGATACGCAGTATTTT
TRBJ2-3 | . | TRBV4-1 | . | CASSPSSGGTDTQYF | TGCGCCAGCAGCCCTAGTAGCGGCGGCACAGATACGCAGTATTTT
TRBJ2-7 | . | TRBV5-5 | . | CASSLGPTGSLSYEQYF | TGTGCCAGCAGCTTGGGCCCAACAGGGAGCCTCTCCTACGAGCAGTACTTC
TRBJ2-1 | . | TRBV28 | . | CASSRRGLESSYNEQFF | TGTGCCAGCAGTCGCCGAGGGTTAGAGAGCTCCTACAATGAGCAGTTCTTC
TRBJ2-7 | TRBD1 | TRBV6-6 | . | CASSHSGQGPYEQYF | TGTGCCAGCAGTCACTCCGGACAGGGCCCTTACGAGCAGTACTTC
TRBJ2-7 | TRBD1 | TRBV11-2 | . | CASSRYGTDSYEQYF | TGTGCCAGCAGCCGCTACGGGACAGACTCCTACGAGCAGTACTTC
TRBJ1-5 | . | TRBV24-1 | . | CATSDSLPGVPQHF | TGTGCCACCAGTGATTCCCTCCCGGGGGTGCCCCAGCATTTT
TRBJ2-5 | . | TRBV29-1 | many | CSVDGSGETQYF | TGCAGCGTTGATGGCTCCGGAGAGACCCAGTACTTC
TRBJ2-5 | . | TRBV27 | . | CASSGREETQYF | TGTGCCAGCAGTGGGCGGGAAGAGACCCAGTACTTC
TRBJ2-1 | . | TRBV7-9 | medium-sized | CASSFVADRPHNEQFF | TGTGCCAGCAGCTTTGTCGCGGACCGGCCCCACAATGAGCAGTTCTTC
TRBJ2-7 | . | TRBV24-1 | few | CATSDPTGTYEQYF | TGTGCCACCAGTGACCCAACCGGTACCTACGAGCAGTACTTC
TRBJ2-2 | . | TRBV28 | . | CASSYPGSPGTGELFF | TGTGCCAGCAGTTACCCCGGGAGCCCGGGCACCGGGGAGCTGTTTTTT
TRBJ1-4 | . | TRBV19 | . | CASSNRGINEKLFF | TGTGCCAGTAGTAACCGCGGGATAAATGAAAAACTGTTTTTT
TRBJ2-1 | TRBD1 | TRBV18 | few | CASSPGQLTYNEQFF | TGTGCCAGCTCACCGGGACAGCTCACCTACAATGAGCAGTTCTTC
TRBJ1-6 | . | TRBV28 | few | CASMNPLYNSPLHF | TGTGCCAGCATGAACCCGCTTTATAATTCACCCCTCCACTTT
TRBJ2-2 | TRBD2 | TRBV10-2 | . | CASEGTSGSRELFF | TGCGCCAGCGAAGGGACTAGCGGGAGTCGGGAGCTGTTTTTT
TRBJ2-7 | . | TRBV29-1 | . | CSVGTRGEQYF | TGCAGCGTGGGCACTAGGGGCGAGCAGTACTTC
TRBJ2-3 | . | TRBV10-3 | . | CATFLDRLARVGSDTQYF | TGTGCCACCTTCCTGGATCGCCTAGCGAGGGTCGGTTCAGATACGCAGTATTTT